These 26 T cell receptor beta chains were all obtained from the same sample, sequenced in a study of blood T cells in healthy people across ages. A sample-barcoded 5' primer and a J-beta primer mix were used in a second PCR of roughly 6 to 12 cycles. TCRdb redid the calling of the 5' RACE reads with MiXCR, one entry per CDR3 protein. Here the sample spans 750,000 to 1,000,000 distinct CDR3 sequences, 25% to 35% being singletons. A further study also used this sample, focusing on T cells of mothers and their children.

The sequencing input was blood. Every receptor here comes from a woman aged 40 to 49 in good health.

In this sample, this clonotype turned up many times. This chain uses TRBV4-1 with TRBJ2-5, with D possibly being TRBD2 (6 bases). V was pared by 0 bases and J by 2 bases, with 10 bases between. The CDR3 totals 15 residues. Germline V gene lookup returns CDR1 MGHRA and CDR2 YSYEKL. CDR3 protein: CASSQEGRYQETQYF. The CDR3 bases are TGCGCCAGCAGCCAAGAAGGGAGGTATCAAGAGACCCAGTACTTC.

About this clonotype itself: This likely traces to a read error, being one base from a far larger clone. The chain joins TRBV7-3 to TRBJ1-1; no definite D call. CDR1 SGHTA and CDR2 FQGTGA come from the germline V gene. This CDR3 has 13 residues. The CDR3 protein is CTSSLGENTEAFF. Written as DNA, the CDR3 is TGTACCAGCAGCTTGGGAGAGAACACTGAAGCTTTCTTT. The full variable domain, rest sourced from reference TRBV7-3 and TRBJ1-1, is GAGVSQTPSNKVTEKGKYVELRCDPISGHTALYWYRQSLGQGPEFLIYFQGTGAADDSGLPNDRFFAVRPEGSVSTLKIQRTERGDSAVYLCTSSLGENTEAFFGQGTRLTVV.

The rearrangement uses TRBV12-3 or TRBV12-4 and TRBJ1-1; a possible D gene is TRBD1 (5 bases). CDR3 length: 14 amino acids. V lost 2 bases to trimming and J lost 4 bases, with 11 bases between them. The CDR3 coding sequence is TGTGCCAGCAGTTTATTGGAGGGGAGCACTGAAGCTTTCTTT. Amino acid sequence: CASSLLEGSTEAFF.

A note on this clonotype: Sequence at one end of the junction differs from germline and may be a read error. The chain combines TRBV7-9 with TRBJ2-7; D is unresolved. The germline gives CDR1 SEHNR, CDR2 FQNEAQ (reference sequence). The CDR3 extends over 14 amino acids. CDR3 in DNA: TGTTCCAGCAGCTTAGACCTGGGCCTATACGAGCAGTACTTC. Translated: CSSSLDLGLYEQYF.

The chain employs TRBV20-1 and TRBJ2-7, with D unresolved. V was cut by 6 bases and J by 2 bases, with 17 bases left in between. Germline V gene data show CDR1 as DFQATT and CDR2 as SNEGSKA (reference sequence). CDR3 size: 14 residues. CDR3 sequence (DNA): TGCAGTGCCCTATATCTCCGGGTGGCCTACGAGCAGTACTTC. Its protein product is CSALYLRVAYEQYF.

The V and J genes are TRBV4-2 and TRBJ1-4; 8 nucleotides align to TRBD1. After removal of 3 bases from V and 8 bases from J, the junction contained 11 bases not matched to a gene. CDR1 is LGHNA, CDR2 YNFKEQ, per germline. The CDR3 is 16 amino acids. The CDR3, as DNA: TGTGCCAGCAGCCAGGGTGGACAGGGCTTGGGGGAAAAACTGTTTTTT. This encodes CASSQGGQGLGEKLFF.

The chain carries TRBV7-2 and TRBJ2-6, with 13 bases matching TRBD2. The junction had 0 bases not matched to a gene; V was cut back by 8 bases and J by 2 bases. CDR1 and CDR2 (germline): SGHTA, FQGNSA. The CDR3 covers 15 residues. CDR3 DNA: TGTGCCAGCGGACTAGCGGGGGCTGGGGCCAACGTCCTGACTTTC. Its translation: CASGLAGAGANVLTF.

This chain connects TRBV28 to TRBJ2-2, with D perhaps TRBD2 (7 bases). Germline V gene lookup returns CDR1 MDHEN and CDR2 SYDVKM. This CDR3 region has 17 residues. CDR3 sequence: CAASPPRGALWTGELFF. In DNA form, the CDR3 reads TGTGCTGCAAGTCCCCCACGGGGGGCGCTTTGGACCGGGGAGCTGTTTTTT.

The chain joins TRBV9 to TRBJ2-5; tentative D call: TRBD1 (5 bases). The CDR3 runs 15 residues. V was trimmed by 0 bases and J by 5 bases, leaving 14 bases between them. The germline CDR1 and CDR2 sequences are SGDLS and YYNGEE. CDR3 residues: CASSVGAQGRETQYF. CDR3 bases: TGTGCCAGCAGCGTAGGGGCCCAGGGAAGGGAGACCCAGTACTTC.

Many counts were recorded for this clonotype. The V and J genes are TRBV10-3 and TRBJ2-7; 10 bases agree with TRBD1. V was pared by 6 bases and J by 2 bases, with 10 bases of the junction left unmatched. Looked up from germline, CDR1 is ENHRY and CDR2 is SYGVKD. The CDR3 loop spans 16 amino acids. The CDR3 coding sequence is TGTGCCATCAGCGAAATTGGACAGGGGGGTACCTACGAGCAGTACTTC. It yields the protein CAISEIGQGGTYEQYF.

The genes are TRBV5-1 and TRBJ2-5, with D unclear. The CDR3 contains 16 residues. V was pared by 0 bases and J by 0 bases, with 12 bases between. Germline lookup yields CDR1 SGHRS and CDR2 YFSETQ. For the CDR3, the DNA is TGCGCCAGCAGCTTGGGTCCTCTAGGCAACCAAGAGACCCAGTACTTC. Its translation: CASSLGPLGNQETQYF.

For this clonotype: This could be a read error, since a much larger clone is one nucleotide away. The rearrangement links TRBV7-2 to TRBJ2-5; possibly TRBD1 for D (5 bases). The CDR3 consists of 14 residues. Looked up from germline, CDR1 is SGHTA and CDR2 is FQGNSA. Trimming shortened V by 2 bases and J by 3 bases, and 10 bases separated the two germline ends. This chain's CDR3 is CASSLWQGEETQYF. The CDR3 region has the DNA TGTGCCAGCAGCTTATGGCAGGGTGAAGAGACCCAGTACTTC.

This clonotype was seen a few times. The V gene is TRBV5-4, the J gene TRBJ2-1; 8 nucleotides agree with TRBD2. V lost 0 bases to trimming and J lost 0 bases; unmatched junction nucleotides: 5. There are 17 residues in the CDR3. CDR1 and CDR2 from the germline V gene are SGHNT and YYREEE (reference sequence). The CDR3 sequence is CASSLGSGTSSYNEQFF. CDR3 in DNA: TGTGCCAGCAGCTTGGGGTCCGGGACTAGCTCCTACAATGAGCAGTTCTTC.

A note on this clonotype: At one of its ends the junction is not consistent with the germline gene, which may arise from a read error. The rearrangement uses TRBV6-1 and TRBJ1-2; 7 bases match TRBD1. This CDR3 is built from 13 residues. Per the germline V gene, CDR1 is MNHNS and CDR2 is SASEGT. CDR3: CASRGQANYSYTF. CDR3 in DNA: TGTGCCAGCAGAGGACAGGCTAACTATAGCTACACCTTC.

The chain carries TRBV20-1 and TRBJ2-5, with TRBD2 as a possible D gene (5 bases). Germline CDR1 and CDR2: DFQATT and SNEGSKA (reference sequence). The CDR3 extends over 13 amino acids. V shed 6 bases and J shed 5 bases, with 16 bases lying between them. CDR3 coding DNA: TGCAGTGCGAGTACCACTAGAATGGAGACCCAGTACTTC. The encoded protein is CSASTTRMETQYF.

This sequence joins TRBV20-1 and TRBJ1-1; 7 bases are shared with TRBD1. From germline, CDR1 is DFQATT and CDR2 SNEGSKA (reference sequence). CDR3 length: 14 residues. The V segment lost 3 bases and the J segment 1 base; nucleotides outside the gene matches: 5. The CDR3 nucleotides are TGCAGTGCTAGTCCCCCAGGGGGGAACACTGAAGCTTTCTTT. Translating gives CSASPPGGNTEAFF.

As to this clonotype: A much larger clone differs by one base, so this may be a read error. The J gene is TRBJ2-3, the V gene TRBV10-3, with D perhaps TRBD2 (5 bases). V was shortened by 4 bases and J by 10 bases, with 15 bases between the two germline ends. CDR3 length equals 13 residues. Germline assignment: CDR1 ENHRY and CDR2 SYGVKD. CDR3 bases: TGTGCCATCAGTGCGAGGGAGTCGGATGCGCAGTATTTT. Protein product: CAISARESDAQYF.

The rearrangement joins TRBV12-3 or TRBV12-4 to TRBJ2-1, with TRBD2 matching 9 bases. The CDR3 is 17 amino acids. After removal of 4 bases from V and 7 bases from J, the junction contained 14 bases not matched to a gene. The CDR3 region has the DNA TGTGCCAGCAGTTCAGGGGCAGCGGGGGGATTGTTTAATGAGCAGTTCTTC. Its translation is CASSSGAAGGLFNEQFF.

As to this clonotype: Being one base from a much bigger clone, this may be a read error. V is TRBV20-1 and J is TRBJ1-2, with TRBD1 as a possible D gene (5 bases). The V gene lost 0 bases and the J gene lost 6 bases, with 14 bases spanning the gap. In germline, CDR1 is DFQATT, CDR2 SNEGSKA (reference sequence). The CDR3 covers 14 residues. The CDR3, as DNA: TGCAGTGCTAGAGAAGTGGCGGGGGTTCATGGCTACACCTTC. It codes for CSAREVAGVHGYTF.

This clonotype has just a few counts. The genes are TRBV7-6 and TRBJ1-1, with a possible D match to TRBD1 (5 bases). Germline CDR1 SGHVS, CDR2 FNYEAQ. The CDR3 sequence is 14 residues long. Trimming took 6 bases from V and 1 from J, leaving 12 bases between them. In DNA, the CDR3 is TGTGCCAGCAGACCCGGGACGGGGAACACTGAAGCTTTCTTT. Amino acid sequence: CASRPGTGNTEAFF.

This clonotype was seen repeatedly, ten times or more. V and J are TRBV7-9 and TRBJ2-1, with D unclear. This CDR3 comprises 14 residues. The V gene's germline CDR1 is SEHNR and CDR2 FQNEAQ (reference sequence). V lost 2 bases and J lost 8, with 13 bases in between. CDR3 region: CASSLPRTMYEQFF. CDR3 DNA: TGTGCCAGCAGCTTACCCCGAACCATGTATGAGCAGTTCTTC.

V gene TRBV6-2 or TRBV6-3 combines with J gene TRBJ2-5; no firm D call. Trimming stripped 5 bases from V and 7 bases from J, with 14 bases between. Looked up from germline, CDR1 is MNHEY and CDR2 is SVGEGT. This CDR3 has 13 amino acids. CDR3 DNA sequence: TGTGCCAGCAGTGACGGCGCCAAAGGGACCCAGTACTTC. Encoded protein: CASSDGAKGTQYF.

This clonotype showed up many times. The chain couples TRBV28 to TRBJ2-5; 8 bases align to TRBD1. Unmatched junction bases numbered 7, after V lost 5 bases and J lost 5 bases. CDR3 length: 14 amino acids. The V gene's germline CDR1 is MDHEN and CDR2 SYDVKM. The CDR3 protein is CASSGGQVRETQYF. CDR3 sequence (DNA): TGTGCCAGCAGTGGGGGACAGGTTAGGGAGACCCAGTACTTC.

This clonotype was seen at least ten times. This chain links TRBV12-3 or TRBV12-4 with TRBJ2-7; the D is unclear. The V end was cut by 5 bases, the J end by 4 bases, with 15 bases between. CDR3 length: 14 residues. The CDR3 nucleotides read TGTGCCAGCAGTCATCGTCAGGTCGGATACGAGCAGTACTTC. Translated, it gives CASSHRQVGYEQYF.

To note about this clonotype: No DNA is shown, since the ends of the CDR3 on it are uncertain; the CDR3 is the one TCRdb lists. The chain recombines TRBV5-1 with TRBJ1-1; the table assigns TRBD1, which was not confirmed against the DNA. The CDR3 adds up to 24 amino acids, both ends counted. Per germline, CDR1 SGHRS and CDR2 YFSETQ. Here the CDR3 reads CASSPQGQTYEQYFGPGGYTEAFF.

The V call is TRBV20-1, the J call TRBJ2-7, with TRBD2 matching over 7 bases. The trim removed 1 base at V and 1 base at J, leaving 4 bases unmatched. Germline V gene sequence: CDR1 DFQATT, CDR2 SNEGSKA (reference sequence). The CDR3 has 14 amino acids. This CDR3 is CSARVRGFSYEQYF. CDR3 nucleotides: TGCAGTGCTAGAGTGCGGGGGTTTTCCTACGAGCAGTACTTC.